This TCR beta chain comes out of a study of blood T cell repertoires in COVID-19 (dated by TCRdb to the early 2020s). As for the study more broadly: The collaborator samples originated in the United States, Italy and Spain and spanned the acute and convalescent phases of COVID-19. The material from the prospective study consisted of cDNA or gDNA derived from T cells, B-cell-depleted T cells, or PBMCs. A de-identified subject ID, COVID-19 status, age in years and sex were almost always included in the sample metadata. A freely available public database, intended as a resource for researchers studying the immune response to SARS-CoV-2, is where the repertoires were released. Deeply sampled blood TCRbeta repertoires from subjects exposed to, actively infected with, or recovered from COVID-19 were included in the dataset. The samples were drawn from the first 160 participants of the ongoing ImmuneRACE study and from roughly 1,300 subjects provided by 6 global collaborators. Where HLA class I and class II types were available, the types were taken from metadata supplied by the sample provider, not from assay-based typing. Summary of the overall study and its limitations: How much clinical and demographic metadata was included differed by source and by participant, and the metadata was provided uncurated.

Notes on this clone: No antigen is known for it. There are no base qualities to consult, and no much larger clone falls within one base.

At one collaborating source in Seattle, patients were enrolled during active infection and were followed longitudinally through the course of disease. Each collaborating institution followed its own protocols to collect whole blood in K2EDTA tubes. For TCRbeta analysis, collaborators shipped samples as frozen whole blood, isolated PBMCs, or DNA extracted from either of those sample types. From the cysteine up to the phenylalanine, the CDR3 has a length of 15 residues. The sequence is cut down to CDR3 DNA, 45 bases in frame from base 1. Via the germline V gene, CDR1 is SGHTA and CDR2 FQGNSA. V has 5 bases trimmed and J has 3 bases trimmed; junction bases matching no gene number 8. TCRbeta CDR3 regions were amplified from genomic DNA by means of the immunoSEQ Assay, a bias-controlled multiplex PCR. Under the source paper's analysis protocol: The number of nucleated cells in each sample was estimated by amplification of reference gene primers within the assay. To quantify the absolute abundance of each unique TCRbeta CDR3 rearrangement, sequence reads were collapsed and filtered. For each sample, productive Simpson clonality was calculated as the square root of Simpson's diversity index over productive rearrangements. TCRdb mirrors the immuneACCESS table, restricted to in-frame sequences. Some clones are absent from its copies; in checked studies, under half trace to an unresolved V gene, and the reason for the others is unknown. The V and J calls and clone size were taken over from that table, and D and trimming were inferred from the DNA. The sample table holds about 290,000 clones, of which about 90% were seen once. Together, the top ten hold around 10% of the sample.

The chain uses TRBV7-2 and TRBJ2-7; 9 bases in the junction line up with TRBD1. Specimen: peripheral blood. The TCR comes from a woman in her 30s with COVID-19, enrolled during active disease. The bases are TGTGCCAGCAGCCTAAACCGGGACAGGGTCTACGAGCAGTACTTC. Translated, it gives CASSLNRDRVYEQYF.